This passage covers 13 T cell receptor beta chains from one sample sequenced in a study of tumor-infiltrating lymphocytes in primary liver carcinoma. Reverse transcription of around 500 ng total RNA with a constant-region primer produced TCR beta cDNA. Slightly modified ARM-PCR with three nested multiplex PCR rounds yielded TCR beta libraries. Primers for the first two PCR rounds were TRBV1-TRBV30 forward primers and a C-beta reverse primer (about 11 cycles per round). TCRdb re-derived calls from the multiplex PCR reads in MiXCR, one entry per CDR3 protein. The sample includes tens of thousands of distinct CDR3 sequences, around 80% of them seen just once. Co-extraction of both nucleic acids (RNA and DNA) used roughly 19-33 mg of unsorted bulk tissue. Sample: tumor-adjacent normal liver tissue. These receptors came from a woman aged 25 to 39 with primary liver carcinoma and hepatitis B virus infection.

In regard to this clonotype: An end of the junction differs from the germline gene, which may be a read error. The chain uses TRBV11-2 and TRBJ2-7; 9 positions agree with TRBD1. Germline assignment: CDR1 SGHAT and CDR2 FQNNGV. The CDR3 consists of 17 residues. The CDR3 DNA reads TGCGTCAGCAGCTTTCATCCGGGACAGGGAAGGCGTTACGAGCAGTACTTC. Translated: CVSSFHPGQGRRYEQYF.

This clonotype was observed once. One end of the junction fails to match germline, which may point to a read error. CDR3: CGSSQDSSFSEANVPTF. In DNA form, the CDR3 reads TGTGGCAGCAGCCAGGACAGCAGCTTCTCTGAGGCCAACGTCCCGACTTTC. This chain links TRBV5-6 with TRBJ2-6; TRBD1 might be the D (6 bases). The CDR3 contains 17 residues. CDR1 SGHDT and CDR2 YYEEEE come from the germline V gene. Full variable domain (missing parts from reference TRBV5-6 and TRBJ2-6): DAGVTQSPTHLIKTRGQQVTLRCSPKSGHDTVSWYQQALGQGPQFIFQYYEEEERQRGNFPDRFSGHQFPNYSSELNVNALLLGDSALYLCGSSQDSSFSEANVPTFGAGSRLTVL.

Worth noting for this clonotype: Without the conserved terminal phenylalanine or tryptophan, this CDR3 likely stems from a read error. V is TRBV11-2 and J is TRBJ2-3; no firm D call. The end of the DNA aligns better with TRBJ1-5, so the J call may be wrong. CDR3 length: 17 residues. Germline V gene lookup returns CDR1 SGHAT and CDR2 FQNNGV. CDR3 in DNA: TGTGCCAGCAGCCATCGAGGGAGCGGGAGCCTCACAGATACTCAGCATTAT. Amino acid sequence: CASSHRGSGSLTDTQHY.

Many counts were recorded for this clonotype. The chain has TRBV21-1 and TRBJ1-1; TRBD1, as called in the table, went unchecked against the DNA. TRBV21-1 is a documented pseudogene. The CDR3 covers 16 residues. The DNA of the CDR3 is TGTGCCAGCAACAACATCGGACAGGGGTTCGACACTGAAGCTTTCTTT. Protein product: CASNNIGQGFDTEAFF.

This clonotype was seen only once. J is TRBJ2-7 and V is TRBV4-3; D gene unclear. V lost 0 bases and J lost 0, with 12 bases in between. The CDR3 loop spans 16 amino acids. The germline gives CDR1 LGHNA, CDR2 YSLEER. CDR3 loop: CASSQDPAGSSYEQYF. Here the CDR3 DNA reads TGCGCCAGCAGCCAAGACCCGGCTGGAAGCTCCTACGAGCAGTACTTC.

This sequence joins TRBV29-1 and TRBJ2-7; D remains unclear. The V and J ends lost 6 bases and 4 bases respectively, with 16 bases between them. CDR1 and CDR2 from the germline V gene are SQVTM and ANQGSEA. The CDR3 length is 13 residues. The CDR3 nucleotides read TGCAGCGTAAGGCAGGTGGCATTTTACGAGCAGTACTTC. As protein: CSVRQVAFYEQYF.

Turning to this clonotype: This CDR3 fails to terminate in the conserved phenylalanine or tryptophan, so it likely reflects a read error. V is TRBV7-9 and J is TRBJ2-7; perhaps TRBD2 as D (6 bases). The CDR3 consists of 14 residues. Germline V gives CDR1 SEHNR, CDR2 FQNEAQ (reference sequence). DNA of the CDR3: TGTGGCAGCAGCTCGGGAGACCTCTCCTACGAGCAGTACTTA. Protein sequence: CGSSSGDLSYEQYL.

For this clonotype: The junction and the germline gene differ at one end; a read error may be behind it. For the CDR3, the DNA is TGTGACAGCAGACGGGACTCTAGTCCCATTCACGAGGAGTACTTC. Translation: CDSRRDSSPIHEEYF. This chain joins TRBV7-4 and TRBJ2-7; possibly TRBD2 for D (6 bases). The CDR3 runs to 15 residues. Germline-derived CDR1 and CDR2 are SGHVT and SQSDAQ.

This clonotype is classed as medium-sized. The rearrangement joins TRBV4-2 to TRBJ2-2; 7 bases line up with TRBD1. The V and J ends lost 1 base and 3 bases, in that order; junction bases with no gene match: 2. CDR3 length equals 15 residues. Per the germline V gene, CDR1 is LGHNA and CDR2 is YNFKEQ. CDR3 amino acids: CASSQGTGDTGELFF. Here the CDR3 DNA reads TGTGCCAGCAGCCAAGGAACAGGGGACACCGGGGAGCTGTTTTTT.

A note on this clonotype: An end of the junction differs from the germline gene, which may be a read error. The V call is TRBV28, the J call TRBJ2-2; tentatively, D is TRBD2 (5 bases). The CDR3 runs to 13 residues. From germline, CDR1 is MDHEN and CDR2 SYDVKM. The CDR3 here is CTSSLSGTGELFF. Here the CDR3 DNA reads TGTACCAGTAGTTTGAGCGGCACCGGGGAGCTGTTTTTT.

On this clonotype itself: A junction end diverges from the germline sequence, so it may reflect a read error. The rearrangement links TRBV5-5 to TRBJ1-2, with D unresolved. Looked up from germline, CDR1 is SGHKS and CDR2 is YYEKEE (reference sequence). The CDR3 consists of 16 residues. The CDR3 DNA reads as TGTGTCAGCAGCTTGGAATATTTAGCGCAGCCCTATGGCTACGCCTTC. Residues: CVSSLEYLAQPYGYAF.

Comment on this clonotype: The CDR3 does not end in the conserved phenylalanine or tryptophan, so this is likely a read error. The rearrangement links TRBV7-3 to TRBJ2-3, with D hard to call. V shed 9 bases and J shed 1 base, with 17 bases lying between them. This CDR3 has 15 residues. Germline CDR1 is SGHTA and CDR2 is FQGTGA. In DNA, the CDR3 is TGTGCCAGTAGCCCCTATAAAAGCGGCACAGATACGCAGTATTAT. This sequence encodes CASSPYKSGTDTQYY.

This clonotype was seen repeatedly, ten times or more. The V and J genes are TRBV7-9 and TRBJ2-5; D is ambiguous. Trimming stripped 1 base from V and 2 bases from J, with 11 bases between. The CDR3 is 15 residues long. Germline V gene lookup returns CDR1 SEHNR and CDR2 FQNEAQ (reference sequence). CDR3 sequence: CASSLVGHFQETQYF. The DNA of the CDR3 is TGTGCCAGCAGCTTAGTCGGGCACTTTCAAGAGACCCAGTACTTC.